This T cell receptor beta chain was recorded in a study of early T cells in non-severe SARS-CoV-2 infection. Each cDNA molecule carried a unique molecular identifier. MiXCR was run by TCRdb on the 5' RACE reads, yielding one entry per CDR3 protein. The table lists over 100,000 distinct CDR3 sequences, less than 15% of them singletons, with approximately 6% in the top ten. Germline lookup yields CDR1 SGHTS and CDR2 YDEGEE. The CDR3 extends over 14 amino acids. The V end was cut by 4 bases, the J end by 2 bases, with 10 bases between. This clonotype was detected only a few times. The V gene is TRBV5-8, the J gene TRBJ1-5, with D uncertain. The material sequenced was whole blood. The origin of this receptor is an adult who was a healthcare worker with PCR-confirmed SARS-CoV-2 infection or an uninfected control (not recorded which). CDR3 in amino acids: CASSLDQGNQPQHF. As DNA, the CDR3 is TGTGCCAGCAGCCTGGACCAGGGCAATCAGCCCCAGCATTTT.